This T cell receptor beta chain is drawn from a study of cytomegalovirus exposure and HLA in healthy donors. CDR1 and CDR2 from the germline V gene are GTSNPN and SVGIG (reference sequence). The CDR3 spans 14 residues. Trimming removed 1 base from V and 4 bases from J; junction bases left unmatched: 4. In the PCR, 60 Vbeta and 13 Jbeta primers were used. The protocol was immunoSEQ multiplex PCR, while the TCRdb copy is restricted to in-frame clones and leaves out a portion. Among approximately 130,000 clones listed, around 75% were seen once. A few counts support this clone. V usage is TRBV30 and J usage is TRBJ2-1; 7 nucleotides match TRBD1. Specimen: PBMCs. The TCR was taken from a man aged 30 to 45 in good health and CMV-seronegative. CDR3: CAWSAQGKYNEQFF. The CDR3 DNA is TGTGCCTGGAGTGCACAGGGGAAGTACAATGAGCAGTTCTTC.